What follows are 15 T cell receptor beta chains derived from one specimen sequenced in a study of follicular helper T cells after annual influenza vaccination. The antigens for these receptors are not known. Time point indicated: 2015-2016 season, 7 days after influenza vaccination. PBMC got approximately 17 hours of influenza peptide pools; CD69+CD200+ ICOS+CD38+ cTfh were sorted. The repertoire was sequenced with immunoSEQ multiplex PCR; TCRdb's copy has only in-frame clones and lacks some. Its table lists about two dozen clones. The material sequenced was CXCR5+ CD38+ circulating T follicular helper cells from blood, cultured in vitro and sorted as CD69+ CD200+, taken 7 days after influenza vaccination. Subset in this sample: circulating Tfh, non-naive CD4+CXCR5+PD-1+ (ICOS+CD38+ or ICOS-CD38-). The source is an adult who received the influenza vaccine.

This chain joins TRBV7-9 and TRBJ2-3; D unclear. Per germline, CDR1 SEHNR and CDR2 FQNEAQ (reference sequence). This CDR3 is 16 amino acids long. V lost 1 base to trimming and J lost 0 bases, with 11 bases between them. CDR3 nucleotide sequence: TGTGCCAGCAGCTTAGATTTGGGTGGGAGCACAGATACGCAGTATTTT. Amino acids: CASSLDLGGSTDTQYF.

The J gene is TRBJ2-5, the V gene TRBV4-1; the match to TRBD2 covers 7 bases. The CDR3 is 14 residues long. Germline CDR1 is MGHRA and CDR2 is YSYEKL. V trimming: 1 base; J trimming: 5 bases; junction bases outside the gene matches: 4. CDR3 region: CASSQGDSGETQYF. The CDR3 region has the DNA TGCGCCAGCAGCCAAGGTGATAGCGGGGAGACCCAGTACTTC.

V gene TRBV27 combines with J gene TRBJ1-1; D not resolved. CDR1 and CDR2 (germline): MNHEY, SMNVEV (reference sequence). The CDR3 is 18 residues long. The V end was cut by 3 bases, the J end by 5 bases, with 25 bases between. CDR3 amino acids: CASSFRFSPPSERTEAFF. CDR3 DNA: TGTGCCAGCAGTTTTAGGTTTTCCCCCCCATCAGAACGGACTGAAGCTTTCTTT.

The chain couples TRBV7-9 to TRBJ2-1; no reliable D call. V lost 1 base and J lost 5, with 9 bases in between. The length of the CDR3 is 14 residues. The germline V gene has CDR1 SEHNR and CDR2 FQNEAQ (reference sequence). The chain's CDR3 is CASSLGNANNEQFF. The DNA of the CDR3 is TGTGCCAGCAGCTTAGGAAACGCAAACAATGAGCAGTTCTTC.

This sequence joins TRBV28 and TRBJ1-2; 7 nucleotides line up with TRBD1. CDR1 MDHEN and CDR2 SYDVKM come from the germline V gene. J was trimmed by 6 bases and V by 6 bases; bases with no gene match: 4. The CDR3 is 12 residues long. CDR3 in DNA: TGTGCCAGCAGGTCAGGGGGAAATGGCTACACCTTC. Translated, it gives CASRSGGNGYTF.

Comment on this clone: The conserved phenylalanine or tryptophan normally closing the CDR3 is absent here, so this likely arose from a read error. The limits of the CDR3 on the DNA are not certain, so only TCRdb's listed CDR3 is given. This chain joins TRBV6-8 and TRBJ2-6. The CDR3 is 15 amino acids long, termini counted. The germline V gene has CDR1 MNHGY and CDR2 SAAAGT. The CDR3 is CASSAPRRSNKVGPT.

The chain combines TRBV18 with TRBJ2-5; D uncertain. The length of the CDR3 is 13 residues. Trimming stripped 5 bases from V and 2 bases from J, with 9 bases between. Germline lookup yields CDR1 KGHSH and CDR2 LQKENI. CDR3 residues: CASSGGRQETQYF. The CDR3 nucleotides are TGTGCCAGCTCAGGCGGACGTCAAGAGACCCAGTACTTC. The variable domain in full, with the rest retrieved from reference TRBV18 and TRBJ2-5, is NAGVMQNPRHLVRRRGQEARLRCSPMKGHSHVYWYRQLPEEGLKFMVYLQKENIIDESGMPKERFSAEFPKEGPSILRIQQVVRGDSAAYFCASSGGRQETQYFGPGTRLLVL.

This chain joins TRBV7-9 and TRBJ1-2; unclear D gene. This CDR3 region has 16 residues. Trimming stripped 4 bases from V and 4 bases from J, with 19 bases between. Germline lookup yields CDR1 SEHNR and CDR2 FQNEAQ (reference sequence). This CDR3 reads CASSSGRYGKTYGYTF. DNA for the CDR3: TGTGCCAGCAGCTCGGGGAGATATGGAAAGACCTATGGCTACACCTTC.

The rearrangement uses TRBV6-5 and TRBJ2-7; D ambiguous. The V end was cut by 4 bases, the J end by 6 bases, with 10 bases between. Germline values: CDR1 MNHEY, CDR2 SVGAGI. CDR3 length: 12 residues. The CDR3: CASSSPIGEQYF. Here the CDR3 DNA reads TGTGCCAGCAGTTCCCCGATAGGCGAGCAGTACTTC.

The chain recombines TRBV18 with TRBJ2-1, with 8 bases that match TRBD1. After removal of 3 bases from V and 4 bases from J, the junction contained 5 bases not matched to a gene. CDR1 is KGHSH, CDR2 LQKENI, per germline. The CDR3 covers 15 residues. The CDR3 protein is CASSPTGAGYNEQFF. DNA for the CDR3: TGTGCCAGCTCACCGACAGGGGCGGGATACAATGAGCAGTTCTTC.

V is TRBV2 and J is TRBJ1-2; 7 positions agree with TRBD1. Germline assignment: CDR1 SNHLY and CDR2 FYNNEI. The length of the CDR3 is 12 residues. Germline trimming cut 8 bases from V and 2 bases from J; bases unmatched to any gene: 2. The CDR3 loop reads CASQDRNYGYTF. DNA for the CDR3: TGTGCCAGCCAGGACAGGAACTATGGCTACACCTTC.

J is TRBJ2-6 and V is TRBV15, with unresolved D. The CDR3 is 19 amino acids. Germline CDR1 is LNHNV and CDR2 is YYDKDF (reference sequence). Trimming pared 5 bases from V and 5 bases from J, leaving 25 bases between. Written as DNA, the CDR3 is TGTGCCACCAGCTTTCTGCTAAGGTGTGACAAAAGTCGGGCCAACGTCCTGACTTTC. Encoded protein: CATSFLLRCDKSRANVLTF.

The genes are TRBV4-2 and TRBJ1-5; 8 nucleotides agree with TRBD1. CDR3 length equals 15 residues. Germline V CDR1 and CDR2: LGHNA, YNFKEQ. The J segment lost 0 bases and the V segment lost 4 bases, leaving 2 bases of the junction unmatched. The CDR3 region is CASSPGGSSNQPQHF. CDR3 in DNA: TGTGCCAGCAGCCCAGGGGGCTCTAGCAATCAGCCCCAGCATTTT.

This chain links TRBV28 with TRBJ1-6, with a weak D call TRBD1 (6 bases). Trimming stripped 8 bases from V and 13 bases from J, with 15 bases between. Germline V gene sequence: CDR1 MDHEN, CDR2 SYDVKM. This CDR3 has 12 amino acids. In DNA form, the CDR3 reads TGTGCCAGCGAGACGCAGGGGACCCCCCTCCACTTT. Protein: CASETQGTPLHF.

The CDR3 nucleotides read TGTGCCAGCAGCGTAGCTAGCACGACCGGGGAGCTGTTTTTT. Its translation is CASSVASTTGELFF. The rearrangement uses TRBV9 and TRBJ2-2; D may be TRBD2 (5 bases). This CDR3 is 14 amino acids long. Germline-derived CDR1 and CDR2 are SGDLS and YYNGEE. Trimming took off 0 bases at V and 5 bases at J, with 8 bases between the two ends.